This T cell receptor beta chain was documented in a study of long-term antiretroviral therapy in people with HIV. The assay, immunoSEQ v3.0, was run at survey level. TCRdb keeps only in-frame clones here, not all; method: immunoSEQ multiplex PCR. Altogether around 33,000 clones are present, roughly 80% being singletons, with the ten largest covering 7.9%. V dropped 2 bases and J dropped 5 bases, with 18 bases sitting between them. The CDR3 consists of 16 residues. Germline CDR1 and CDR2: LGHNT and FRNRAP. Samples held about 0.95-11 million cryopreserved PBMC before DNA extraction. This specimen consisted of unsorted PBMCs, obtained 0.4 years before starting antiretroviral therapy. V usage is TRBV12-5 and J usage is TRBJ2-5; possibly TRBD1 or TRBD2 for D (5 bases each). The origin of this receptor is a man between 18 and 35 years old with HIV. CDR3 nucleotide sequence: TGTGCTAGTGGTTTGAAGGGGAGTGGCCTGGGGGAGACCCAGTACTTC. The encoded protein is CASGLKGSGLGETQYF.